A single sample gave rise to the 13 T cell receptor beta chains below, sequenced in a study of T cell changes during pregnancy in multiple sclerosis. Clones were read by immunoSEQ multiplex PCR, and TCRdb kept only the in-frame ones, dropping some. The sample carries about 51,000 clones, approximately 92% recorded once. Sequenced here: CD4+ T cells from peripheral blood mononuclear cells, sampled in the third trimester of pregnancy. All receptors derive from a female donor with multiple sclerosis, enrolled in a pregnancy study.

The chain uses TRBV10-2 and TRBJ2-5; 8 bases line up with TRBD1. This CDR3 contains 13 residues. The junction had 4 bases not matched to a gene; V was cut back by 6 bases and J by 4 bases. CDR1 is WSHSY and CDR2 is SAAADI in the germline V gene. The CDR3 DNA is TGCGCCAGCAGACAGGGGGGTAGAGAGACCCAGTACTTC. Its protein product is CASRQGGRETQYF.

This clone was observed a few times. The chain links TRBV29-1 to TRBJ1-2, with D perhaps matching TRBD1 (5 bases). The length of the CDR3 is 13 residues. V was pared by 2 bases and J by 4 bases, with 11 bases between. CDR1 is SQVTM and CDR2 is ANQGSEA in the germline V gene. This chain's CDR3 is CSVERGTGYGYTF. The CDR3 DNA is TGCAGCGTTGAAAGAGGCACAGGCTATGGCTACACCTTC.

The chain links TRBV5-4 to TRBJ1-2; D is unresolved. Germline CDR1 SGHNT, CDR2 YYREEE (reference sequence). The V gene lost 2 bases and the J gene lost 4 bases, with 12 bases spanning the gap. The CDR3 covers 14 residues. In DNA form, the CDR3 reads TGTGCCAGCAGCTTAGGAGGTCCTGGCTATGGCTACACCTTC. Translated: CASSLGGPGYGYTF.

The CDR3 nucleotides are TGTGCCAGCAGCTTGCCAGGGGTGAACACTGAAGCTTTCTTT. This encodes CASSLPGVNTEAFF. The chain has TRBV5-4 and TRBJ1-1; a weak D match, TRBD1 (6 bases). Germline V lookup: CDR1 SGHNT, CDR2 YYREEE (reference sequence). This CDR3 contains 14 residues. Trimming stripped 1 base from V and 0 bases from J, with 7 bases between. The full variable domain, rest sourced from reference TRBV5-4 and TRBJ1-1, is ETGVTQSPTHLIKTRGQQVTLRCSSQSGHNTVSWYQQALGQGPQFIFQYYREEENGRGNFPPRFSGLQFPNYSSELNVNALELDDSALYLCASSLPGVNTEAFFGQGTRLTVV.

V and J are TRBV5-4 and TRBJ1-5; tentatively, D is TRBD1 (6 bases). With 2 bases removed from V and 3 bases from J, the gap between germline ends came to 9 bases. CDR3 length equals 14 residues. The germline gives CDR1 SGHNT, CDR2 YYREEE (reference sequence). CDR3 sequence: CASSLEGVNQPQHF. The CDR3 region has the DNA TGTGCCAGCAGCTTAGAGGGGGTCAATCAGCCCCAGCATTTT.

The chain recombines TRBV7-9 with TRBJ2-7; D is possibly TRBD2 (7 bases). Germline assignment: CDR1 SEHNR and CDR2 FQNEAQ (reference sequence). CDR3 length: 12 amino acids. CDR3 coding DNA: TGTGCTGGGGGGGCGGGCTCCTACGAGCAGTACTTC. This encodes CAGGAGSYEQYF.

The V and J genes are TRBV29-1 and TRBJ2-7; TRBD2 aligns across 7 bases. There are 13 residues in the CDR3. V was clipped by 7 bases and J by 3 bases; unmatched bases: 9. Germline values: CDR1 SQVTM, CDR2 ANQGSEA. CDR3 sequence: CSAGGLLGYEQYF. DNA of the CDR3: TGCAGCGCGGGGGGACTCCTAGGCTACGAGCAGTACTTC.

The rearrangement joins TRBV5-4 to TRBJ2-5, with D perhaps TRBD2 (5 bases). V lost 0 bases and J lost 2, with 14 bases in between. Germline assignment: CDR1 SGHNT and CDR2 YYREEE (reference sequence). The CDR3 spans 16 residues. Written as DNA, the CDR3 is TGTGCCAGCAGCTTGGGACGTTTATCGGGACAAGAGACCCAGTACTTC. This encodes CASSLGRLSGQETQYF.

The rearrangement links TRBV19 to TRBJ1-1; 8 positions match TRBD1. The CDR3 consists of 14 residues. Germline CDR1 is LNHDA and CDR2 is SQIVND (reference sequence). Unmatched junction bases numbered 5, after V lost 7 bases and J lost 1 base. The CDR3 here is CASISTGENTEAFF. In nucleotides, the CDR3 is TGTGCCAGTATTTCGACAGGGGAGAACACTGAAGCTTTCTTT.

The chain is built from TRBV7-3 and TRBJ2-3; 14 nucleotides agree with TRBD2. The germline V gene has CDR1 SGHTA and CDR2 FQGTGA. V shed 0 bases and J 3 bases; nucleotides not matched to a gene: 2. This CDR3 contains 17 residues. The CDR3 loop is CASSLTGTSGRTDTQYF. CDR3 DNA: TGTGCCAGCAGCTTAACGGGGACTAGCGGGAGAACAGATACGCAGTATTTT.

This chain's CDR3 is CASSTGTGASSYEQYF. CDR3 nucleotide sequence: TGTGCCAGCAGTACGGGGACAGGGGCCAGCTCCTACGAGCAGTACTTC. This chain connects TRBV25-1 to TRBJ2-7, with TRBD1 identical over 10 bases. Germline CDR1 is MGHDK and CDR2 is SYGVNS. The V gene end was trimmed by 5 bases and the J gene end by 0 bases; junction bases not matched to a gene: 7. The CDR3 is made up of 16 amino acids.

The DNA of the CDR3 is TGTGCCAGCAGCCAGGTCCGATTTTTAGACACCGGGGAGCTGTTTTTT. It codes for CASSQVRFLDTGELFF. The V gene is TRBV2, the J gene TRBJ2-2; D unclear. The CDR3 length is 16 residues. Trimming pared 6 bases from V and 3 bases from J, leaving 17 bases between. From germline, CDR1 is SNHLY and CDR2 FYNNEI.

Comment on this clone: Within the sample, other DNA sequences also encode this same CDR3. The gene calls are TRBV11-2 and TRBJ1-4; D remains unclear. Germline loops: CDR1 SGHAT, CDR2 FQNNGV. The CDR3 has 15 residues. Trimming took 2 bases from V and 0 from J, leaving 7 bases between them. CDR3 sequence: CASSLNSATNEKLFF. Written as DNA, the CDR3 is TGTGCCAGCAGCTTAAACAGTGCAACTAATGAAAAACTGTTTTTT.